Below are 24 T cell receptor beta chains sequenced from a single sample in a study of beta chain features in type 1 diabetes. Reverse transcribing all isolated RNA meant expressed TCRB transcripts were sequenced. The method was immunoSEQ multiplex PCR; TCRdb's version includes in-frame clones alone and lacks a portion of them. The sample carries 150,000 to 200,000 clones, roughly an eighth recorded once. The specimen was central memory CD4+ T cells from blood. Every receptor here comes from a young woman in good health.

The chain recombines TRBV4-3 with TRBJ2-5, with D perhaps matching TRBD2 (6 bases). V lost 1 base, J lost 3 bases, and 6 bases lay in between. Germline loops: CDR1 LGHNA, CDR2 YSLEER. This CDR3 is built from 13 residues. CDR3 coding DNA: TGCGCCAGCAGCCAAGCGGGGGAAGAGACCCAGTACTTC. Residues: CASSQAGEETQYF.

This chain joins TRBV29-1 and TRBJ2-5; 8 bases align to TRBD1. Per the germline V gene, CDR1 is SQVTM and CDR2 is ANQGSEA. The junction had 9 bases not matched to a gene; V was cut back by 4 bases and J by 5 bases. The CDR3 covers 14 residues. CDR3 amino acids: CSVVETGAGETQYF. In nucleotides, the CDR3 is TGCAGCGTTGTGGAGACAGGGGCAGGGGAGACCCAGTACTTC.

This clone has only a few counts. V gene TRBV6-1 combines with J gene TRBJ2-1, with 8 bases identical to TRBD2. Germline V gives CDR1 MNHNS, CDR2 SASEGT. The CDR3 contains 15 residues. Trimming at V came to 6 bases and at J to 2 bases, leaving 6 bases not matched to a gene. CDR3 amino acids: CASRPYSGTYNEQFF. The CDR3 coding sequence is TGTGCCAGCAGACCTTATAGCGGGACCTACAATGAGCAGTTCTTC.

A few counts support this clone. The chain uses TRBV18 and TRBJ2-1; 10 nucleotides align to TRBD2. This CDR3 is built from 15 residues. The V segment lost 6 bases and the J segment 8 bases; nucleotides outside the gene matches: 10. Germline V CDR1 and CDR2: KGHSH, LQKENI. The CDR3, as DNA: TGTGCCAGCTCTATACCGGGACTAGCGCGATATGAGCAGTTCTTC. This codes for CASSIPGLARYEQFF.

The chain uses TRBV28 and TRBJ2-7; D is perhaps TRBD2 (6 bases). The V and J ends lost 3 bases and 0 bases respectively, with 15 bases between them. Germline V lookup: CDR1 MDHEN, CDR2 SYDVKM. This CDR3 has 16 residues. CDR3 DNA sequence: TGTGCCAGCAGTTTCCATCTAGCGTTTCTCTCCTACGAGCAGTACTTC. Translating gives CASSFHLAFLSYEQYF.

This clone has only a few counts. The rearrangement uses TRBV7-6 and TRBJ2-5; 7 bases map to TRBD2. CDR1 is SGHVS and CDR2 is FNYEAQ in the germline V gene. With V trimmed by 3 bases and J by 2 bases, 9 bases remained unmatched. The CDR3 covers 16 residues. The CDR3 DNA sequence: TGTGCCAGCAGCTTGGAGGAGGGGCGGGGGCAAGAGACCCAGTACTTC. This codes for CASSLEEGRGQETQYF.

This clone occurred a few times. This chain connects TRBV6-1 to TRBJ2-1, with D hard to call. The germline gives CDR1 MNHNS, CDR2 SASEGT. V lost 6 bases to trimming and J lost 0 bases, with 6 bases between them. CDR3 size: 13 residues. CDR3 sequence: CASRSLSYNEQFF. As DNA, the CDR3 is TGTGCCAGCAGGTCCCTCTCCTACAATGAGCAGTTCTTC.

This clone has more than one count but fewer than ten. The J gene is TRBJ1-4, the V gene TRBV2, with D perhaps TRBD1 (6 bases). This CDR3 is 15 amino acids long. Germline V CDR1 and CDR2: SNHLY, FYNNEI. Trimming pared 5 bases from V and 6 bases from J, leaving 16 bases between. CDR3 loop: CASSPRQATYEKLFF. The CDR3 DNA sequence: TGTGCCAGCAGTCCACGACAGGCGACTTATGAAAAACTGTTTTTT. The whole variable domain, filled in from reference TRBV2 and TRBJ1-4, reads EPEVTQTPSHQVTQMGQEVILRCVPISNHLYFYWYRQILGQKVEFLVSFYNNEISEKSEIFDDQFSVERPDGSNFTLKIRSTKLEDSAMYFCASSPRQATYEKLFFGSGTQLSVL.

V gene TRBV19 combines with J gene TRBJ2-7; perhaps TRBD2 as D (6 bases). Trimming removed 5 bases at V and 1 base at J, with 12 bases between. CDR1 is LNHDA and CDR2 is SQIVND in the germline V gene (reference sequence). The CDR3 is 14 amino acids. CDR3 sequence (DNA): TGTGCCAGTAGTTTTCGGGGGAAATCCTACGAGCAGTACTTC. Translation: CASSFRGKSYEQYF.

V usage is TRBV11-2 and J usage is TRBJ2-7; possible D gene TRBD2, 5 bases. CDR1 and CDR2 (germline): SGHAT, FQNNGV. Trimming shortened V by 1 base and J by 3 bases, and 10 bases separated the two germline ends. There are 14 residues in the CDR3. This CDR3 is CASSLVEGYYEQYF. The CDR3 coding sequence is TGTGCCAGCAGCTTAGTTGAGGGTTACTACGAGCAGTACTTC.

The sample holds a few counts of this clone. The chain is built from TRBV7-9 and TRBJ2-1; D is perhaps TRBD2 (6 bases). The germline V gene has CDR1 SEHNR and CDR2 FQNEAQ (reference sequence). Trimming removed 5 bases from V and 7 bases from J, with 21 bases in between. This CDR3 has 16 amino acids. The DNA for the CDR3 is TGTGCCAGCAGCAGAAGCGCGGGATTAGCGGAGAATGAGCAGTTCTTC. Protein sequence: CASSRSAGLAENEQFF.

V is TRBV6-5 and J is TRBJ2-7; D gene uncertain. The CDR3 runs to 14 residues. The germline V and J ends were trimmed by 6 bases and 0 bases, with 12 bases remaining between them. Germline V CDR1 and CDR2: MNHEY, SVGAGI. This CDR3 reads CASSQQLNSYEQYF. The CDR3 DNA reads as TGTGCCAGCAGCCAACAGCTGAACTCCTACGAGCAGTACTTC.

Written as DNA, the CDR3 is TGTGCCAGCAGTGGCAGTTACTCCTACAATGAGCAGTTCTTC. Amino acids: CASSGSYSYNEQFF. This chain links TRBV27 with TRBJ2-1; D gene unclear. From germline, CDR1 is MNHEY and CDR2 SMNVEV (reference sequence). Trimming removed 5 bases at V and 0 bases at J, with 8 bases between. This CDR3 contains 14 residues.

This chain joins TRBV30 and TRBJ1-2, with D hard to call. CDR1 and CDR2 (germline): GTSNPN, SVGIG (reference sequence). V was clipped by 0 bases and J by 0 bases, with 5 bases between them. The CDR3 has 13 amino acids. DNA of the CDR3: TGTGCCTGGAGTGTACAAGCTAACTATGGCTACACCTTC. Its protein product is CAWSVQANYGYTF.

A few counts support this clone. The rearrangement uses TRBV5-1 and TRBJ2-1, with 9 positions matching TRBD2. The trim removed 5 bases at V and 0 bases at J, leaving 9 bases unmatched. The CDR3 is made up of 17 amino acids. Germline CDR1 reads SGHRS; CDR2 reads YFSETQ. CDR3 protein: CASSGGSGRSSYNEQFF. In nucleotides, the CDR3 is TGCGCCAGCAGTGGGGGGAGCGGGAGGAGCTCCTACAATGAGCAGTTCTTC. The whole variable domain, remainder taken from reference TRBV5-1 and TRBJ2-1, is KAGVTQTPRYLIKTRGQQVTLSCSPISGHRSVSWYQQTPGQGLQFLFEYFSETQRNKGNFPGRFSGRQFSNSRSEMNVSTLELGDSALYLCASSGGSGRSSYNEQFFGPGTRLTVL.

The CDR3 reads CSVKSPASYGYTF. CDR3 in DNA: TGCAGCGTTAAATCCCCCGCTAGCTATGGCTACACCTTC. The chain has TRBV29-1 and TRBJ1-2; D remains ambiguous. Germline assignment: CDR1 SQVTM and CDR2 ANQGSEA. Trimming cost V 5 bases and J 4 bases, with 14 bases left between them. The CDR3 length is 13 residues.

With regard to this clone: Other DNA sequences from this sample encode an identical CDR3 as well. The genes are TRBV29-1 and TRBJ1-5; D is undetermined. Germline lookup yields CDR1 SQVTM and CDR2 ANQGSEA. There are 13 residues in the CDR3. The ends were cut back, 4 bases at V and 4 bases at J, with 11 bases in the middle. The CDR3 is CSVGRDRNQPQHF. As DNA, the CDR3 is TGCAGCGTTGGCCGGGATCGGAATCAGCCCCAGCATTTT.

This clone was detected a few times. This rearrangement joins TRBV29-1 to TRBJ2-1; 11 positions agree with TRBD1. J gave up 6 bases and V 5 bases, and 9 bases lay outside the gene matches. CDR3 length: 15 residues. Germline V gene lookup returns CDR1 SQVTM and CDR2 ANQGSEA. The CDR3 is CSVKRGQGGSNEQFF. DNA for the CDR3: TGCAGCGTTAAAAGGGGACAGGGGGGTTCCAATGAGCAGTTCTTC.

This clone was observed a few times. The junction does not match germline at one end; this may be a read error. This chain links TRBV6-1 with TRBJ2-5; D gene unclear. There are 15 residues in the CDR3. The germline V gene encodes CDR1 MNHNS and CDR2 SASEGT. Here the CDR3 DNA reads TGTGCCATCAGTGATATTGGCGGTGACCAAGAGACCCAGTACTTC. Encoded protein: CAISDIGGDQETQYF.

This clone was observed a handful of times. The gene calls are TRBV4-2 and TRBJ2-1, with D possibly TRBD1 on 6 matching bases. The CDR3 is 14 residues long. Germline CDR1 is LGHNA and CDR2 is YNFKEQ. With 4 bases removed from V and 6 bases from J, the gap between germline ends came to 13 bases. The CDR3 DNA sequence: TGTGCCAGCAGCCGGCGCCTACAGGGCAATGAGCAGTTCTTC. This codes for CASSRRLQGNEQFF.

V and J are TRBV5-1 and TRBJ1-2, with TRBD1 identical over 9 bases. The V segment lost 2 bases and the J segment 5 bases; nucleotides outside the gene matches: 7. The germline gives CDR1 SGHRS, CDR2 YFSETQ. CDR3 size: 15 residues. The CDR3 region has the DNA TGCGCCAGCAGCTTTGAAGGACAGGGGCCTTATGGCTACACCTTC. Translating gives CASSFEGQGPYGYTF.

Only a few counts were recorded for this clone. J is TRBJ2-1 and V is TRBV30, with TRBD2 matching over 10 bases. The V gene end was trimmed by 4 bases and the J gene end by 0 bases; junction bases not matched to a gene: 0. The CDR3 runs 14 residues. Germline V gene sequence: CDR1 GTSNPN, CDR2 SVGIG (reference sequence). Written as DNA, the CDR3 is TGTGCCTGGACTAGCGGGAGCTCCTACAATGAGCAGTTCTTC. As protein: CAWTSGSSYNEQFF.

In this sample, this clone turned up a few times. V is TRBV27 and J is TRBJ2-2; 7 bases line up with TRBD2. Germline CDR1 MNHEY, CDR2 SMNVEV (reference sequence). V trimming: 11 bases; J trimming: 7 bases; junction bases outside the gene matches: 16. The CDR3 spans 15 residues. As DNA, the CDR3 is TGTGCCGTCTCCCCGCAATGGGGGGGTATCGGGGAGCTGTTTTTT. Translated: CAVSPQWGGIGELFF.

This clone was recorded a few times. V gene TRBV27 combines with J gene TRBJ2-1; 9 positions match TRBD2. CDR1 is MNHEY and CDR2 is SMNVEV in the germline V gene (reference sequence). The CDR3 covers 14 residues. V was pared by 6 bases and J by 2 bases, with 2 bases of the junction left unmatched. The CDR3 DNA follows: TGTGCCAGCAGGGCTAGCGGGACCTACAATGAGCAGTTCTTC. This sequence encodes CASRASGTYNEQFF.